This passage covers 25 T cell receptor beta chains from one sample sequenced in a study of T cell repertoires in cytomegalovirus infection. These receptors are not linked to any known antigen. TCRdb used MiXCR to reprocess the reads, holding one entry per CDR3 protein. The repertoire holds roughly 800,000 distinct CDR3 sequences, with almost 30% as singletons. This specimen was cultured CD8+ T cells from PBMCs, taken from culture after CMV antigen stimulation. The source of these receptors is a human donor in good health (CMV status not recorded). Some clones in this sample may be carry-over from other donors' samples.

The DNA of the CDR3 is TGTGCCAGTACCTCATCGGGGGACAGGGATCATGGCTACACCTTC. This codes for CASTSSGDRDHGYTF. This rearrangement joins TRBV7-9 to TRBJ1-2; the match to TRBD1 covers 9 bases. The V and J ends lost 9 bases and 6 bases, in that order; junction bases with no gene match: 14. There are 15 residues in the CDR3. The germline V gene encodes CDR1 SEHNR and CDR2 FQNEAQ (reference sequence).

The chain uses TRBV12-3 or TRBV12-4 and TRBJ2-7; D gene unclear. This CDR3 has 12 amino acids. Trimming pared 4 bases from V and 3 bases from J, leaving 7 bases between. The CDR3 spells CASSSHSYEQYF. Written as DNA, the CDR3 is TGTGCCAGCAGTTCGCACAGCTACGAGCAGTACTTC.

This clonotype was picked up many times. The J gene is TRBJ1-5, the V gene TRBV27, with TRBD1 identical over 7 bases. CDR3 length: 14 residues. V was clipped by 6 bases and J by 4 bases; unmatched bases: 6. Germline V gene sequence: CDR1 MNHEY, CDR2 SMNVEV (reference sequence). CDR3: CASSPGTENQPQHF. For the CDR3, the DNA is TGTGCCAGCAGCCCCGGGACAGAAAATCAGCCCCAGCATTTT.

This clonotype occurred a few times. The V and J genes are TRBV5-4 and TRBJ1-2, with no clear D. This CDR3 has 15 residues. The V end lost 4 bases, the J end lost 0 bases, and 13 bases lay between the germline ends. The V gene's germline CDR1 is SGHNT and CDR2 YYREEE (reference sequence). CDR3 sequence: CASSVGFSSNYGYTF. The CDR3 DNA follows: TGTGCCAGCAGCGTTGGCTTCTCCTCTAACTATGGCTACACCTTC.

This clonotype showed up just a few times. J is TRBJ2-2 and V is TRBV19, with TRBD1 identical over 8 bases. The CDR3 has 16 residues. The V gene's germline CDR1 is LNHDA and CDR2 SQIVND (reference sequence). With 4 bases clipped from V and 1 base from J, the junction kept 5 bases outside the gene matches. The CDR3 DNA follows: TGTGCCAGTAGTACTCCCGACAGGGGGAACACCGGGGAGCTGTTTTTT. Encoded protein: CASSTPDRGNTGELFF.

The chain carries TRBV11-2 and TRBJ1-1, with 8 bases identical to TRBD1. V lost 5 bases and J lost 0; bases outside the gene matches: 5. Germline assignment: CDR1 SGHAT and CDR2 FQNNGV. The CDR3 is 15 residues long. The CDR3 here is CASSLLTGVNTEAFF. The CDR3, as DNA: TGTGCCAGCAGCCTCTTGACAGGGGTGAACACTGAAGCTTTCTTT.

This clonotype turned up a few times. The rearrangement joins TRBV12-5 to TRBJ2-3; TRBD2 agrees at 9 bases. The CDR3 is 20 amino acids. V was pared by 3 bases and J by 2 bases, with 18 bases of the junction left unmatched. Germline V CDR1 and CDR2: LGHNT, FRNRAP. DNA for the CDR3: TGTGCTAGTGGTTTCCCAGGTAAAGCGGGGGGCCTCCTAACCACAGATACGCAGTATTTT. Translation: CASGFPGKAGGLLTTDTQYF.

This clonotype was observed a handful of times. The chain links TRBV14 to TRBJ1-6, with no clear D. From germline, CDR1 is SGHDN and CDR2 FVKESK. The CDR3 totals 14 residues. V was clipped by 1 base and J by 8 bases, with 9 bases between them. The CDR3 coding sequence is TGTGCCAGCAGCCAAGTGGGTTTTGATTCACCCCTCCACTTT. It is translated as CASSQVGFDSPLHF.

The V call is TRBV5-6, the J call TRBJ1-2, with a possible D match to TRBD1 (6 bases). The CDR3 extends over 14 amino acids. V was trimmed by 6 bases and J by 4 bases, leaving 16 bases between them. Germline loops: CDR1 SGHDT, CDR2 YYEEEE. CDR3 sequence (DNA): TGTGCCAGCACCGTCAGGGGAGTTGGCTATGGCTACACCTTC. As protein: CASTVRGVGYGYTF.

This clonotype was recorded at least ten times. The chain carries TRBV7-2 and TRBJ2-7; D is tentatively TRBD1 or TRBD2 (5 bases each). The CDR3 has 15 residues. CDR1 and CDR2 (germline): SGHTA, FQGNSA. V lost 1 base, J lost 2 bases, and 12 bases lay in between. CDR3 nucleotide sequence: TGTGCCAGCAGCTTAGGAGGGACGGCTACCTACGAGCAGTACTTC. Encoded protein: CASSLGGTATYEQYF.

This clonotype has ten or more counts. This sequence joins TRBV7-2 and TRBJ1-6; a possible D gene is TRBD1 (5 bases). Germline V gene sequence: CDR1 SGHTA, CDR2 FQGNSA. V was shortened by 3 bases and J by 5 bases, with 11 bases between the two germline ends. The CDR3 totals 15 residues. CDR3 bases: TGTGCCAGCAGCTTTGGGCAGGGTAATAATTCACCCCTCCACTTT. The encoded protein is CASSFGQGNNSPLHF.

This rearrangement joins TRBV6-5 to TRBJ2-1, with unresolved D. The CDR3 is 12 amino acids. The ends were cut back, 2 bases at V and 7 bases at J, with 6 bases in the middle. The V gene's germline CDR1 is MNHEY and CDR2 SVGAGI. In nucleotides, the CDR3 is TGTGCCAGCAGTTACGACGCGAATGAGCAGTTCTTC. It yields the protein CASSYDANEQFF.

This clonotype was seen at least ten times. The rearrangement joins TRBV7-2 to TRBJ2-1; D not certain. V was trimmed by 5 bases and J by 0 bases, leaving 11 bases between them. The CDR3 consists of 15 residues. CDR1 is SGHTA, CDR2 FQGNSA, per germline. The chain's CDR3 is CASSLPRISYNEQFF. The CDR3 DNA is TGTGCCAGCAGCCTCCCGAGAATCTCCTACAATGAGCAGTTCTTC.

This clonotype showed up many times. The rearrangement uses TRBV7-9 and TRBJ2-5; 7 bases are a match to TRBD1. This CDR3 has 15 amino acids. In germline, CDR1 is SEHNR, CDR2 FQNEAQ (reference sequence). V dropped 1 base and J dropped 4; count of bases not matched to a gene: 6. In DNA form, the CDR3 reads TGTGCCAGCAGCTTAGGCCCGGGACAGCGAGAGACCCAGTACTTC. Its protein product is CASSLGPGQRETQYF.

This chain uses TRBV7-6 with TRBJ2-1, with 10 bases aligning to TRBD2. V dropped 6 bases and J dropped 5; count of bases not matched to a gene: 7. From germline, CDR1 is SGHVS and CDR2 FNYEAQ. The CDR3 sequence is 15 residues long. The CDR3 region has the DNA TGTGCCAGCAGTAAGACAGCGGGGGGGAACAATGAGCAGTTCTTC. Protein sequence: CASSKTAGGNNEQFF.

In DNA form, the CDR3 reads TGTGCCAGCAGTACTAATTTTTTTGGGGGCCGGACGAATTCACCCCTCCACTTT. Protein: CASSTNFFGGRTNSPLHF. The chain joins TRBV27 to TRBJ1-6, with a possible D match to TRBD1 (6 bases). The CDR3 spans 18 residues. V was pared by 5 bases and J by 7 bases, with 24 bases between. The V gene's germline CDR1 is MNHEY and CDR2 SMNVEV (reference sequence).

In this sample, this clonotype turned up a few times. This chain connects TRBV7-6 to TRBJ2-3; 9 bases match TRBD2. The CDR3 has 16 amino acids. With 5 bases clipped from V and 4 bases from J, the junction kept 10 bases outside the gene matches. Germline V CDR1 and CDR2: SGHVS, FNYEAQ. The chain's CDR3 is CASSRYAGGPADTQYF. CDR3 nucleotide sequence: TGTGCCAGCAGCCGGTATGCGGGGGGGCCCGCAGATACGCAGTATTTT.

CDR3 amino acids: CASIPFGGMNTEAFF. The CDR3, as DNA: TGTGCCAGTATCCCTTTCGGGGGGATGAACACTGAAGCTTTCTTT. The V call is TRBV19, the J call TRBJ1-1, with D perhaps TRBD1 (5 bases). The CDR3 loop spans 15 amino acids. The germline V gene encodes CDR1 LNHDA and CDR2 SQIVND (reference sequence). Trimming took off 7 bases at V and 0 bases at J, with 15 bases between the two ends.

This clonotype has ten or more counts. CDR3 loop: CASSLNRGGNQPQHF. Here the CDR3 DNA reads TGTGCCAGCAGCTTAAACAGGGGGGGCAATCAGCCCCAGCATTTT. The V call is TRBV7-8, the J call TRBJ1-5; 8 bases are shared with TRBD1. Germline trimming cut 2 bases from V and 2 bases from J; bases unmatched to any gene: 2. Germline-derived CDR1 and CDR2 are SGHVS and FQNEAQ. The CDR3 loop spans 15 amino acids.

This clonotype has at least ten counts. The V call is TRBV7-2, the J call TRBJ2-7, with 11 nucleotides matching TRBD1. CDR1 and CDR2 from the germline V gene are SGHTA and FQGNSA. Losses at the gene ends were 5 bases for V and 4 bases for J; bases not matched to a gene: 4. The CDR3 is made up of 14 amino acids. The CDR3 DNA sequence: TGTGCCAGCAGCGATAGGGACAGGGGGTACGAGCAGTACTTC. It yields the protein CASSDRDRGYEQYF.

The genes are TRBV6-5 and TRBJ1-2, with a weak D call TRBD1 (5 bases). Trimming shortened V by 7 bases and J by 4 bases, and 19 bases separated the two germline ends. Germline loops: CDR1 MNHEY, CDR2 SVGAGI. The CDR3 contains 15 residues. CDR3 in DNA: TGTGCCAGCACCAATCCGCGAGGGGAAGTCTATGGCTACACCTTC. It specifies CASTNPRGEVYGYTF.

This clonotype was observed many times. The CDR3: CAISESMAGDTDTQYF. CDR3 bases: TGTGCCATCAGTGAGTCGATGGCAGGGGACACAGATACGCAGTATTTT. This chain uses TRBV10-3 with TRBJ2-3; TRBD1 is a possible D gene (6 bases). Germline V gene data show CDR1 as ENHRY and CDR2 as SYGVKD. This CDR3 comprises 16 residues. V lost 0 bases and J lost 2, with 12 bases in between.

The table lists this clonotype with a few counts. The rearrangement uses TRBV6-5 and TRBJ1-6; 8 positions match TRBD1. With 0 bases clipped from V and 7 bases from J, the junction kept 8 bases outside the gene matches. Germline V gene lookup returns CDR1 MNHEY and CDR2 SVGAGI. This CDR3 spans 17 amino acids. DNA for the CDR3: TGTGCCAGCAGTTACTCAATAGGACAGGGAATGAATTCACCCCTCCACTTT. Its protein product is CASSYSIGQGMNSPLHF.

This clonotype was counted ten times or more. The rearrangement links TRBV27 to TRBJ1-2; D ambiguous. V was shortened by 0 bases and J by 0 bases, with 11 bases between the two germline ends. CDR1 MNHEY and CDR2 SMNVEV come from the germline V gene (reference sequence). This CDR3 spans 16 amino acids. This CDR3 reads CASSLSFIGPNYGYTF. The CDR3 DNA follows: TGTGCCAGCAGTTTATCTTTTATAGGACCTAACTATGGCTACACCTTC.

V gene TRBV6-1 combines with J gene TRBJ2-7, with TRBD2 as a possible D gene (6 bases). The CDR3 is made up of 15 amino acids. CDR1 MNHNS and CDR2 SASEGT come from the germline V gene. V was trimmed by 0 bases and J by 0 bases, leaving 9 bases between them. The CDR3 DNA sequence: TGTGCCAGCAGTGAAGCCTGGCGGGGCTCCTACGAGCAGTACGTC. Its protein product is CASSEAWRGSYEQYV.